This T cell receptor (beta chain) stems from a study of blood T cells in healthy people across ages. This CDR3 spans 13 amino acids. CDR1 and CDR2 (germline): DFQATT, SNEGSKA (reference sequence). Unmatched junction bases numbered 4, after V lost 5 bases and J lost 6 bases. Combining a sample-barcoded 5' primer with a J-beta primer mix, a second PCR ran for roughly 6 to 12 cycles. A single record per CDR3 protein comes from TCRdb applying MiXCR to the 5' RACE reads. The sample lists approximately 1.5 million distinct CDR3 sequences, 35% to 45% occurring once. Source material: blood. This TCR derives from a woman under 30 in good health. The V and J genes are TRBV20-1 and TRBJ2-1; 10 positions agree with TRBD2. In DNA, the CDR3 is TGCAGTGCTCGGACTAGCGGAGGCAATGAGCAGTTCTTC. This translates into CSARTSGGNEQFF.